Shown below are 10 T cell receptor beta chains from a single sample sequenced in a study of blood T cell repertoires in COVID-19. Sequencing used immunoSEQ multiplex PCR; TCRdb keeps in-frame clones, though not all of them. The profile shows 250,000 to 350,000 clones, roughly 89% of them singletons. Sequenced material: PBMCs or T cells enriched from blood (not recorded which). These receptors all come from a woman between 18 and 30 years old with acute COVID-19.

This clone occurred a few times. The chain employs TRBV6-5 and TRBJ2-1; tentative D call: TRBD1 (6 bases). The CDR3 sequence is 15 residues long. Germline CDR1 and CDR2: MNHEY and SVGAGI. With 4 bases removed from V and 0 bases from J, the gap between germline ends came to 10 bases. The CDR3 nucleotides are TGTGCCAGCAGTTCCGCAGGGGTCTCCTACAATGAGCAGTTCTTC. It encodes CASSSAGVSYNEQFF.

This clone appeared once. The chain's CDR3 is CASSLQGRTLAKNIQYF. The DNA for the CDR3 is TGCGCCAGCAGCTTGCAGGGGAGAACCCTAGCCAAAAACATTCAGTACTTC. The gene calls are TRBV5-1 and TRBJ2-4, with D maybe TRBD1 (6 bases). The CDR3 totals 17 residues. V was trimmed by 1 base and J by 0 bases, leaving 14 bases between them. Per germline, CDR1 SGHRS and CDR2 YFSETQ.

The table lists this clone with a few counts. The rearrangement uses TRBV7-3 and TRBJ1-2; 7 bases align to TRBD1. Germline-derived CDR1 and CDR2 are SGHTA and FQGTGA. There are 13 residues in the CDR3. After removal of 5 bases from V and 2 bases from J, the junction contained 2 bases not matched to a gene. This CDR3 is CASSEGQNYGYTF. The CDR3 DNA is TGTGCCAGCAGCGAGGGACAGAACTATGGCTACACCTTC.

This chain joins TRBV29-1 and TRBJ1-2; the D is unclear. The germline gives CDR1 SQVTM, CDR2 ANQGSEA. V dropped 8 bases and J dropped 7 bases, with 23 bases sitting between them. The CDR3 loop spans 14 amino acids. This CDR3 is CSFRSAGPGVGYTF. In nucleotides, the CDR3 is TGCAGCTTCCGTTCGGCCGGCCCAGGCGTTGGCTACACCTTC. Full variable domain (outside the CDR3, taken from reference TRBV29-1 and TRBJ1-2): SAVISQKPSRDICQRGTSLTIQCQVDSQVTMMFWYRQQPGQSLTLIATANQGSEATYESGFVIDKFPISRPNLTFSTLTVSNMSPEDSSIYLCSFRSAGPGVGYTFGSGTRLTVV.

V and J are TRBV15 and TRBJ2-3, with unresolved D. Germline V gives CDR1 LNHNV, CDR2 YYDKDF (reference sequence). The CDR3 consists of 14 residues. The V end lost 1 base, the J end lost 2 bases, and 7 bases lay between the germline ends. CDR3 nucleotide sequence: TGTGCCACCAGCAGAGCAGGTTTCACAGATACGCAGTATTTT. Translated, it gives CATSRAGFTDTQYF.

The chain links TRBV4-1 to TRBJ2-5; 16 nucleotides match TRBD2. This CDR3 contains 17 residues. CDR1 MGHRA and CDR2 YSYEKL come from the germline V gene. The V gene end was trimmed by 4 bases and the J gene end by 5 bases; junction bases not matched to a gene: 7. The DNA for the CDR3 is TGCGCCAGCAGCCCGGGACTAGCGGGAGGGGTGGGGGAGACCCAGTACTTC. It yields the protein CASSPGLAGGVGETQYF.

The genes are TRBV4-2 and TRBJ2-1, with 9 bases matching TRBD1. V was clipped by 1 base and J by 4 bases; unmatched bases: 2. Germline lookup yields CDR1 LGHNA and CDR2 YNFKEQ. The CDR3 has 15 amino acids. In DNA form, the CDR3 reads TGTGCCAGCAGCCAAGGACAGGGGGAATACAATGAGCAGTTCTTC. Its protein is CASSQGQGEYNEQFF.

This clone was seen a single time. The V call is TRBV10-3, the J call TRBJ2-5, with a weak D call TRBD1 (9 bases). The CDR3 has 15 amino acids. The V gene lost 11 bases and the J gene lost 2 bases, with 21 bases spanning the gap. CDR1 and CDR2 (germline): ENHRY, SYGVKD. The CDR3 here is CASSGGGQGQETQYF. Here the CDR3 DNA reads TGTGCCTCCTCCGGGGGGGGACAGGGACAAGAGACCCAGTACTTC.

The J gene is TRBJ2-5, the V gene TRBV28, with 10 bases lining up with TRBD1. The CDR3 spans 16 residues. Germline V gene lookup returns CDR1 MDHEN and CDR2 SYDVKM. Trimming cost V 1 base and J 4 bases; bases outside gene matches: 6. The CDR3 protein is CASSLSGTGVRETQYF. The CDR3 bases are TGTGCCAGCAGTTTATCAGGGACAGGGGTACGAGAGACCCAGTACTTC.

This chain links TRBV19 with TRBJ1-1, with TRBD1 matching over 7 bases. Germline V lookup: CDR1 LNHDA, CDR2 SQIVND (reference sequence). The V gene end was trimmed by 9 bases and the J gene end by 1 base; junction bases not matched to a gene: 5. This CDR3 comprises 13 residues. Here the CDR3 reads CASSWTGNTEAFF. The CDR3 bases are TGTGCCAGCAGCTGGACAGGGAACACTGAAGCTTTCTTT.